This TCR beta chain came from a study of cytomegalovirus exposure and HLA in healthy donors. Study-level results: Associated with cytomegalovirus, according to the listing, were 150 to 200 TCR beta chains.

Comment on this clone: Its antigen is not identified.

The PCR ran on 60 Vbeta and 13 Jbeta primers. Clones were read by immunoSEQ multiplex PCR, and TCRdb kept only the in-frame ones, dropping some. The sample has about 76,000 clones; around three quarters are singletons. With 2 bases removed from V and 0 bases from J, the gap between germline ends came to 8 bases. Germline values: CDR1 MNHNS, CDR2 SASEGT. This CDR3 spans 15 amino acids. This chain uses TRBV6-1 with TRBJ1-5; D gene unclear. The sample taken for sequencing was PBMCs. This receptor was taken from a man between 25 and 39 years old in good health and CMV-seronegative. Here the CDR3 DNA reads TGTGCCAGCAGTGAACCTCTTAATAGCAATCAGCCCCAGCATTTT. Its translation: CASSEPLNSNQPQHF.